Presented here are 2 T cell receptor beta chains from one specimen sequenced in a study of monozygotic twins with inflammatory bowel disease. TCRdb reprocessed the 5' RACE reads, keeping one entry per CDR3 protein, no DNA. This repertoire comprises under 130,000 distinct CDR3 sequences; its ten largest clones make up 1.5% to 2%. The sequencing input was blood. These receptors all stem from a human donor with ulcerative colitis or Crohn's disease, or a healthy co-twin of an affected twin (not recorded which).

The chain carries TRBV5-1 and TRBJ2-5; there is no DNA to check the TCRdb D call of TRBD2. The CDR3 length is 14 residues. CDR1 SGHRS and CDR2 YFSETQ come from the germline V gene. This CDR3 is CASSFRGAGETQYF.

This sequence joins TRBV4-2 and TRBJ2-1; the TRBD1 assignment by TCRdb is unverifiable without DNA. Per the germline V gene, CDR1 is LGHNA and CDR2 is YNFKEQ. The CDR3 length is 16 residues. The CDR3: CASSQSRGSGVPEQFF.